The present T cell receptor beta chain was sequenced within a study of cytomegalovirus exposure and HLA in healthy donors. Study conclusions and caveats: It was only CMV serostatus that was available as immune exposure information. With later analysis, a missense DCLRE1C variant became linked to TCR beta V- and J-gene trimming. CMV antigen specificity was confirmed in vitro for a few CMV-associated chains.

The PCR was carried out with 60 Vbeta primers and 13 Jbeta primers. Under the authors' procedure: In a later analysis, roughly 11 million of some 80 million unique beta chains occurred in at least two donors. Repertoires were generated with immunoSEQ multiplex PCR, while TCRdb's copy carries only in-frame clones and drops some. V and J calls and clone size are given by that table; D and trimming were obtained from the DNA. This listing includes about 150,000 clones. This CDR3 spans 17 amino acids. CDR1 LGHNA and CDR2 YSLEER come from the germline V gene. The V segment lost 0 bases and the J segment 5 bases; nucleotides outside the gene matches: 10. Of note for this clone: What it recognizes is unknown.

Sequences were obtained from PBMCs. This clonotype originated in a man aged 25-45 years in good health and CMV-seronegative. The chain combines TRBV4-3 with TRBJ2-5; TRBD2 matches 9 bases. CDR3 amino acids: CASSQDRGREGLETQYF. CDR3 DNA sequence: TGCGCCAGCAGCCAAGATAGGGGGCGGGAGGGCTTGGAGACCCAGTACTTC.